The following is a TCR beta chain sequence with its context. 60 Vbeta and 13 Jbeta primers were used in PCR. Assay: immunoSEQ multiplex PCR; the TCRdb copy retains only in-frame clones and omits some. The table lists some 100,000 clones, around 75% of them singletons. This record comes from a study of cytomegalovirus exposure and HLA in healthy donors. V was clipped by 4 bases and J by 1 base, with 7 bases between them. This CDR3 spans 13 amino acids. Per germline, CDR1 LNHDA and CDR2 SQIVND (reference sequence). The chain combines TRBV19 with TRBJ2-5; no reliable D call. This TCR was sampled from a male donor in good health and CMV-seropositive. Sample: PBMCs. The CDR3 DNA reads as TGTGCCAGTAGTAACGTGGCCCAAGAGACCCAGTACTTC. This gives the protein CASSNVAQETQYF.